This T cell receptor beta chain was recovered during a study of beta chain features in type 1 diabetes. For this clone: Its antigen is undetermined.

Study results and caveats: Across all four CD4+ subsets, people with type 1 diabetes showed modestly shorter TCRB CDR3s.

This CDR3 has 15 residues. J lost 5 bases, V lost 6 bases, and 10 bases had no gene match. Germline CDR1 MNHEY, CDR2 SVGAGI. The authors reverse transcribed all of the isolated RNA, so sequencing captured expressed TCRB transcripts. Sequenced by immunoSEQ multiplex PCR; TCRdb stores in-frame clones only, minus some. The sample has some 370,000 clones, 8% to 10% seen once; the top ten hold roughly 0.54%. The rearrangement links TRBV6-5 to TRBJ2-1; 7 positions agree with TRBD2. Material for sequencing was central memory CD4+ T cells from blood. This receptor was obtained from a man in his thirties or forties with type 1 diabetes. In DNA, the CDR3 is TGTGCCAGCAGCCCGTTTAGGCTAGCGGACAATGAGCAGTTCTTC. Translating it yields CASSPFRLADNEQFF.